This T cell receptor beta chain came from a study of shared clonotypes between healthy human individuals. Study at large: CD4 naive cells filled three plates per donor, CD4 memory three, CD8 naive two and CD8 memory one. Overall study findings and caveats: Larger estimated richness was generally seen in naive subsets than in memory subsets. Although depth was large, rarefaction showed that sequencing of the sorted subsets was incomplete.

A word on this clone: Its cognate antigen is unknown.

TCRdb's copy holds only in-frame clones and misses some; the assay was immunoSEQ multiplex PCR. The sample records about 2.3 million clones, 85% to 95% being singletons. Caucasian adults residing in Nashville, Tennessee made up all the donors. The germline V gene has CDR1 SNHLY and CDR2 FYNNEI. Trimming cost V 6 bases and J 6 bases, with 17 bases left between them. This CDR3 region has 14 residues. The J gene is TRBJ1-1, the V gene TRBV2, with TRBD1 as a possible D gene (6 bases). This TCR came from a young man in good health. Some clones in this sample may be carry-over from other donors' samples. Sequenced sample: naive CD4+ T cells from PBMCs. Subset of the sample: CD45RA+ positively selected. CDR3 residues: CASSPRGVGAEAFF. DNA of the CDR3: TGTGCCAGCAGCCCAAGGGGGGTCGGGGCTGAAGCTTTCTTT. The full variable domain, in which reference TRBV2 and TRBJ1-1 provide the parts outside the CDR3, is EPEVTQTPSHQVTQMGQEVILRCVPISNHLYFYWYRQILGQKVEFLVSFYNNEISEKSEIFDDQFSVERPDGSNFTLKIRSTKLEDSAMYFCASSPRGVGAEAFFGQGTRLTVV.